The next 5 T cell receptor beta chains were all read from a single sample in a study of blood T cell repertoires in COVID-19. This table comes from immunoSEQ multiplex PCR, and its TCRdb copy is limited to in-frame clones, with some not included. The data hold 100,000 to 150,000 clones, with over 80% observed a single time. The sample comprised peripheral blood. The receptors were sampled from a man aged 50-60 years with active COVID-19.

The chain carries TRBV6-6 and TRBJ2-3, with D possibly matching TRBD1 (6 bases). V lost 5 bases and J lost 3, with 15 bases in between. CDR3 length equals 15 residues. Germline CDR1 and CDR2: MNHNY and SVGAGI (reference sequence). The CDR3 bases are TGTGCCAGCAGTCGATCCAGGGGACCAACAGATACGCAGTATTTT. Its translation: CASSRSRGPTDTQYF.

The chain joins TRBV7-9 to TRBJ1-2; 9 nucleotides align to TRBD1. Germline CDR1 reads SEHNR; CDR2 reads FQNEAQ (reference sequence). Trimming took 5 bases from V and 4 from J; bases not matched to a gene: 8. The CDR3 sequence is 15 residues long. The CDR3 spells CASSPWTGDGYGYTF. DNA of the CDR3: TGTGCCAGCAGCCCCTGGACAGGGGACGGCTATGGCTACACCTTC.

The rearrangement uses TRBV5-6 and TRBJ2-5; 7 bases map to TRBD1. Trimming removed 4 bases from V and 5 bases from J; junction bases left unmatched: 11. The CDR3 is made up of 15 amino acids. Per the germline V gene, CDR1 is SGHDT and CDR2 is YYEEEE. The CDR3 DNA is TGTGCCAGCAGCCCCCGTGAGGGGGCATGGGAGACCCAGTACTTC. It codes for CASSPREGAWETQYF.

This clone was seen only once. The chain combines TRBV4-3 with TRBJ1-5, with a tentative D call TRBD1 (6 bases). The germline CDR1 and CDR2 sequences are LGHNA and YSLEER. V was shortened by 0 bases and J by 5 bases, with 11 bases between the two germline ends. The CDR3 is made up of 15 amino acids. For the CDR3, the DNA is TGCGCCAGCAGCCAAGAGACAGGAGAATATCAGCCCCAGCATTTT. Amino acid sequence: CASSQETGEYQPQHF.

In its sample, this clone was seen once. The rearrangement links TRBV18 to TRBJ1-3; 7 nucleotides line up with TRBD1. The CDR3 is made up of 14 amino acids. Germline V gives CDR1 KGHSH, CDR2 LQKENI. The J segment lost 4 bases and the V segment lost 5 bases, leaving 5 bases of the junction unmatched. In DNA form, the CDR3 reads TGTGCCAGCTCAACCGACAGGGAAGGAAACACCATATATTTT. Translated, it gives CASSTDREGNTIYF.